These T cell receptor beta chains were read from a single sample in a study of blood T cell repertoires in COVID-19. Profiled with immunoSEQ multiplex PCR; TCRdb holds only in-frame clones, not every one. Of 110,000 to 150,000 clones listed, over 75% are singletons. Sequences were obtained from peripheral blood. The source of these receptors is a woman between 50 and 59 years old with acute or convalescent COVID-19. Each CDR3 is given without its conserved first and last residue. The D gene is left open where the match is weak. The size entry is marked missing in some rows and otherwise reads once, few, many or a size class.

CDR3aa | j_gene | abundance | v_gene | d_gene
ASSQGVGGYTDTQY | TRBJ2-3 | many | TRBV3-1/TRBV3-2 | .
ASSQERGQTF | TRBJ1-1 | many | TRBV4-3 | TRBD1
ASSQRGGAGANVLT | TRBJ2-6 | once | TRBV3-1/TRBV3-2 | .
ASSPGGEASPLH | TRBJ1-6 | . | TRBV7-2 | .
ASVGNMNTEAF | TRBJ1-1 | . | TRBV27 | .
ASSPRNDGGINSPLH | TRBJ1-6 | . | TRBV18 | .
ATSDPGGGQETQY | TRBJ2-5 | . | TRBV24-1 | TRBD2
ASSYEGGGSSQPQH | TRBJ1-5 | . | TRBV6-2/TRBV6-3 | TRBD1
ASSQTTSGIDTQY | TRBJ2-3 | . | TRBV4-3 | TRBD2
ASEEGRGYT | TRBJ1-2 | . | TRBV19 | .
ATSDLDRGFNEQF | TRBJ2-1 | . | TRBV24-1 | TRBD1
ASSVQGQADTQY | TRBJ2-3 | . | TRBV9 | TRBD1
ASSLTQAHAF | TRBJ1-1 | . | TRBV5-1 | .
ASSLVSANTGELF | TRBJ2-2 | . | TRBV7-8 | .
ASSYDGSGNTIY | TRBJ1-3 | once | TRBV6-5 | .
ASQKEVAGTAYEQY | TRBJ2-7 | . | TRBV18 | TRBD2
ASSPLAGEVEQF | TRBJ2-1 | . | TRBV18 | TRBD2
ASSLEGGVSTDTQY | TRBJ2-3 | . | TRBV5-1 | .
ASSLTGGVHEQY | TRBJ2-7 | . | TRBV19 | TRBD1
ASSGHPWQAVYEQY | TRBJ2-7 | . | TRBV6-2/TRBV6-3 | .
ASRSADRGRADTQY | TRBJ2-3 | . | TRBV12-2 | .
ASSFGGRYEQY | TRBJ2-7 | . | TRBV19 | .
ASSGTEINQPQH | TRBJ1-5 | . | TRBV2 | .
ASSPSTGGNYGYT | TRBJ1-2 | . | TRBV18 | TRBD1
ASRDSTVNYGYT | TRBJ1-2 | . | TRBV19 | .